Each of the 12 T cell receptor beta chains below was sequenced from the same sample in a study of CD8+ T cells in alopecia areata. Treatment defined: oral pan-JAK inhibitor, 5-10 mg twice daily. Extracted RNA was reverse transcribed into cDNA, the sequencing template. Sequencing used immunoSEQ multiplex PCR; TCRdb keeps in-frame clones, though not all of them. The top ten hold 13% to 15% of the sample, which has fewer than 200,000 clones, about 60% seen once. The input for sequencing was CD4+ T cells sorted from blood, taken at week 24, from a patient treated with tofacitinib. These receptors were obtained from a human donor with alopecia areata.

This clone was recorded a few times. J is TRBJ2-3 and V is TRBV29-1; TRBD2 aligns across 10 bases. The CDR3 is 15 residues long. With V trimmed by 7 bases and J by 2 bases, 9 bases remained unmatched. Germline V gene data show CDR1 as SQVTM and CDR2 as ANQGSEA. The CDR3: CSARGSGGITDTQYF. Written as DNA, the CDR3 is TGCAGCGCCCGGGGTAGCGGGGGGATCACAGATACGCAGTATTTT.

The chain recombines TRBV29-1 with TRBJ2-1, with 8 bases fitting TRBD1. The CDR3 length is 14 residues. Per the germline V gene, CDR1 is SQVTM and CDR2 is ANQGSEA. The J segment lost 5 bases and the V segment lost 6 bases, leaving 9 bases of the junction unmatched. DNA for the CDR3: TGCAGCGTGGGACAGGTCCTTACCGACAATGAGCAGTTCTTC. This sequence encodes CSVGQVLTDNEQFF.

A word on this clone: Compared with germline, one end of the junction differs, possibly owing to a read error. This chain joins TRBV6-1 and TRBJ2-7; no firm D call. Germline V gene sequence: CDR1 MNHNS, CDR2 SASEGT. This CDR3 contains 12 residues. Here the CDR3 reads CASSVQAYEQCF. CDR3 nucleotides: TGTGCCAGCAGTGTGCAGGCCTACGAGCAGTGCTTC.

The chain couples TRBV29-1 to TRBJ2-5; TRBD2 might be the D (5 bases). Trimming shortened V by 0 bases and J by 1 base, and 6 bases separated the two germline ends. The CDR3 extends over 13 amino acids. Germline V gene lookup returns CDR1 SQVTM and CDR2 ANQGSEA. The CDR3 coding sequence is TGCAGCGTTGAAGAGGGGAGCCAAGAGACCCAGTACTTC. Amino acid sequence: CSVEEGSQETQYF.

This clone occurred once. The chain links TRBV9 to TRBJ2-1; TRBD2 is a possible D gene (5 bases). V was clipped by 2 bases and J by 7 bases, with 13 bases between them. CDR3 size: 14 residues. Germline-derived CDR1 and CDR2 are SGDLS and YYNGEE. In DNA form, the CDR3 reads TGTGCCAGCAGCGTGAGGGTTCTAGGGAATGAGCAGTTCTTC. This codes for CASSVRVLGNEQFF. Looking up the rest from reference TRBV9 and TRBJ2-1 gives the full variable domain: DSGVTQTPKHLITATGQRVTLRCSPRSGDLSVYWYQQSLDQGLQFLIQYYNGEERAKGNILERFSAQQFPDLHSELNLSSLELGDSALYFCASSVRVLGNEQFFGPGTRLTVL.

This clone counts as medium-sized. Other DNA sequences in the sample encode the same CDR3. This chain links TRBV7-8 with TRBJ1-1, with TRBD1 identical over 9 bases. Trimming cost V 3 bases and J 4 bases; bases outside gene matches: 0. Germline V gene data show CDR1 as SGHVS and CDR2 as FQNEAQ. The CDR3 runs to 13 residues. The CDR3 nucleotides read TGTGCCAGCAGCTTGACAGGGGGCACTGAAGCTTTCTTT. Protein: CASSLTGGTEAFF.

The genes are TRBV29-1 and TRBJ2-3; possibly TRBD1 for D (6 bases). In germline, CDR1 is SQVTM, CDR2 ANQGSEA. The CDR3 extends over 15 amino acids. V gave up 6 bases and J gave up 5 bases, with 21 bases separating them. CDR3 protein: CSVAGGFSIGDTQYF. The CDR3 region has the DNA TGCAGCGTCGCTGGGGGCTTTTCGATTGGAGATACGCAGTATTTT.

The chain recombines TRBV2 with TRBJ2-5; D is unclear. Trimming removed 3 bases at V and 7 bases at J, with 12 bases between. The CDR3 is 13 amino acids. Germline CDR1 and CDR2: SNHLY and FYNNEI. The CDR3 protein is CASSDRTARTQYF. CDR3 DNA: TGTGCCAGCAGTGACAGGACCGCGCGGACCCAGTACTTC. Combining the CDR3 with reference TRBV2 and TRBJ2-5 gives the whole variable domain EPEVTQTPSHQVTQMGQEVILRCVPISNHLYFYWYRQILGQKVEFLVSFYNNEISEKSEIFDDQFSVERPDGSNFTLKIRSTKLEDSAMYFCASSDRTARTQYFGPGTRLLVL.

The chain combines TRBV30 with TRBJ2-7; TRBD1 matches 7 bases. Losses at the gene ends were 2 bases for V and 4 bases for J; bases not matched to a gene: 14. The CDR3 is 16 residues long. Germline values: CDR1 GTSNPN, CDR2 SVGIG (reference sequence). The CDR3 DNA reads as TGTGCCTGGAGTCACCAGTCAACAGGGGCAGGTTACGAGCAGTACTTC. Its translation: CAWSHQSTGAGYEQYF.

The V gene is TRBV10-3, the J gene TRBJ2-7, with a weak D call TRBD1 (5 bases). The CDR3 runs 13 residues. The V and J ends lost 3 bases and 1 base respectively, with 7 bases between them. Germline lookup yields CDR1 ENHRY and CDR2 SYGVKD. The CDR3 bases are TGTGCCATCAGTGATAGGGGATCCTACGAGCAGTACTTC. It encodes CAISDRGSYEQYF.

This sequence joins TRBV19 and TRBJ1-2; D gene unclear. Germline V gene data show CDR1 as LNHDA and CDR2 as SQIVND (reference sequence). V lost 11 bases and J 1 base, leaving 11 bases between the germline ends. The CDR3 spans 12 residues. In DNA form, the CDR3 reads TGTGCCTCGGCGCCGGGTAACTATGGCTACACCTTC. The encoded protein is CASAPGNYGYTF.

This clone was picked up a small number of times. V is TRBV28 and J is TRBJ2-5; 8 bases fit TRBD2. V lost 7 bases to trimming and J lost 2 bases; unmatched junction nucleotides: 12. The germline gives CDR1 MDHEN, CDR2 SYDVKM. The CDR3 length is 16 residues. CDR3 coding DNA: TGTGCCAGCACCATAGGCAGCGGGGGTAATCAAGAGACCCAGTACTTC. Translation gives CASTIGSGGNQETQYF.